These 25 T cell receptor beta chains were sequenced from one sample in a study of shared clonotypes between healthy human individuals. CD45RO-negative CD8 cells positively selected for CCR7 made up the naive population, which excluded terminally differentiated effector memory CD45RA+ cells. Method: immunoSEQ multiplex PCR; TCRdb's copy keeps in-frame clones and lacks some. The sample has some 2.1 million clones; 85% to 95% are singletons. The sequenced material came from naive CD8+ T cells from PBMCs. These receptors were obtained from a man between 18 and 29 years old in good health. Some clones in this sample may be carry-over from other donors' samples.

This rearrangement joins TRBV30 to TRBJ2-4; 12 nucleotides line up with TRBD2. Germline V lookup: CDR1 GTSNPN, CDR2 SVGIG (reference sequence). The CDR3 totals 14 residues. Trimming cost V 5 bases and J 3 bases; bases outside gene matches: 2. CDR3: CAWPSGRDKNIQYF. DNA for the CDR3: TGTGCCTGGCCTAGCGGGAGGGACAAAAACATTCAGTACTTC.

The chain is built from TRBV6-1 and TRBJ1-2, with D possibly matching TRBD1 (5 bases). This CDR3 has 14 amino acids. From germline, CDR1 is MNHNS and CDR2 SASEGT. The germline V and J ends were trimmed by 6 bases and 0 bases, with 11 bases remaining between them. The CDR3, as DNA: TGTGCCAGCAGCACACAGGACTCTAACTATGGCTACACCTTC. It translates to CASSTQDSNYGYTF.

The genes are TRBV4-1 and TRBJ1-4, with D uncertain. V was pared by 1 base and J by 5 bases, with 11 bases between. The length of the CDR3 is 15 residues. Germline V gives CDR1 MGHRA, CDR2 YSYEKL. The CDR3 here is CASSQAGQNNEKLFF. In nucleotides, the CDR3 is TGCGCCAGCAGCCAAGCCGGGCAGAACAATGAAAAACTGTTTTTT.

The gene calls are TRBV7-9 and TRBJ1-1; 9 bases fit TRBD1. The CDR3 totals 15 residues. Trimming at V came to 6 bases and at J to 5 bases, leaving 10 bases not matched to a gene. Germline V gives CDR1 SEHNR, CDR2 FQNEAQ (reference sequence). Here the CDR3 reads CASRITGGAYTEAFF. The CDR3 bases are TGTGCCAGCAGAATTACAGGGGGCGCGTATACTGAAGCTTTCTTT. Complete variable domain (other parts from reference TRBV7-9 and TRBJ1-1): DTGVSQNPRHKITKRGQNVTFRCDPISEHNRLYWYRQTLGQGPEFLTYFQNEAQLEKSRLLSDRFSAERPKGSFSTLEIQRTEQGDSAMYLCASRITGGAYTEAFFGQGTRLTVV.

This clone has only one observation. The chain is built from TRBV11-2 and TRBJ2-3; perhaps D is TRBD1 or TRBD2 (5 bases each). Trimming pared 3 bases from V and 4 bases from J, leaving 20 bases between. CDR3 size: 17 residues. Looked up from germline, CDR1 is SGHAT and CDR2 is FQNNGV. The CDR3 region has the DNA TGTGCCAGCAGCTTCATACCCGGGGCTCGTATTCCAGATACGCAGTATTTT. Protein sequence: CASSFIPGARIPDTQYF.

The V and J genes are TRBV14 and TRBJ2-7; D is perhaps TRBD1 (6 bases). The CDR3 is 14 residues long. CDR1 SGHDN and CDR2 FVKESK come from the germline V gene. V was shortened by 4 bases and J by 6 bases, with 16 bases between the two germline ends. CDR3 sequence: CASSPDRHLPEQYF. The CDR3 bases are TGTGCCAGCAGCCCCGACAGGCATCTCCCCGAGCAGTACTTC. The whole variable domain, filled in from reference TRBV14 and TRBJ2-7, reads EAGVTQFPSHSVIEKGQTVTLRCDPISGHDNLYWYRRVMGKEIKFLLHFVKESKQDESGMPNNRFLAERTGGTYSTLKVQPAELEDSGVYFCASSPDRHLPEQYFGPGTRLTVT.

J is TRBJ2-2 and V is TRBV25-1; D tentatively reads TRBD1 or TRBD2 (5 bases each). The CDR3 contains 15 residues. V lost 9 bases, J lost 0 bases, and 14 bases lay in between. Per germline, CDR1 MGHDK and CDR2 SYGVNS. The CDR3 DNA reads TGTGCCAGTAGTCCGGGACGCCCGAACACCGGGGAGCTGTTTTTT. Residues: CASSPGRPNTGELFF.

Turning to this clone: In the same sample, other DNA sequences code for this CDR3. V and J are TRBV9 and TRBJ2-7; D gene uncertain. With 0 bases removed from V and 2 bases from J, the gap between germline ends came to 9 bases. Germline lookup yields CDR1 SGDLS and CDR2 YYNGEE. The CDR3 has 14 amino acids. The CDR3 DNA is TGTGCCAGCAGCGTAGGGTGGGGTCCCTACGAGCAGTACTTC. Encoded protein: CASSVGWGPYEQYF.

CDR3 loop: CASSVSPSGMSSYNEQFF. CDR3 in DNA: TGTGCCAGCAGCGTAAGTCCTAGCGGGATGAGCTCCTACAATGAGCAGTTCTTC. The chain employs TRBV9 and TRBJ2-1, with 9 bases that match TRBD2. In germline, CDR1 is SGDLS, CDR2 YYNGEE. The CDR3 totals 18 residues. V dropped 1 base and J dropped 0; count of bases not matched to a gene: 8. The variable domain in full, with the rest retrieved from reference TRBV9 and TRBJ2-1, is DSGVTQTPKHLITATGQRVTLRCSPRSGDLSVYWYQQSLDQGLQFLIQYYNGEERAKGNILERFSAQQFPDLHSELNLSSLELGDSALYFCASSVSPSGMSSYNEQFFGPGTRLTVL.

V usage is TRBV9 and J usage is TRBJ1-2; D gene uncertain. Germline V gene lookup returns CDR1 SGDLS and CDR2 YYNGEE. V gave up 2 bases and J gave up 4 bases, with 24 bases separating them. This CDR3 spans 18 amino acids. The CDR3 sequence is CASSVTPMDPRTSYGYTF. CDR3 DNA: TGTGCCAGCAGCGTGACCCCCATGGACCCTCGGACGAGCTATGGCTACACCTTC.

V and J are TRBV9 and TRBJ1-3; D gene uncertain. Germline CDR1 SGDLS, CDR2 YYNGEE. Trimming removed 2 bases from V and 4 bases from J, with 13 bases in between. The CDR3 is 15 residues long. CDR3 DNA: TGTGCCAGCAGCGTCAACGGGGAGGCCGGAAACACCATATATTTT. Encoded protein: CASSVNGEAGNTIYF.

CDR3 sequence (DNA): TGTGCCAGCAGTTACTTGGGGGCGGAAGGCAATCAGCCCCAGCATTTT. Protein sequence: CASSYLGAEGNQPQHF. The V call is TRBV6-6, the J call TRBJ1-5, with a weak D call TRBD1 (6 bases). The V and J ends lost 1 base and 2 bases respectively, with 12 bases between them. This CDR3 spans 16 amino acids. Germline CDR1 is MNHNY and CDR2 is SVGAGI (reference sequence).

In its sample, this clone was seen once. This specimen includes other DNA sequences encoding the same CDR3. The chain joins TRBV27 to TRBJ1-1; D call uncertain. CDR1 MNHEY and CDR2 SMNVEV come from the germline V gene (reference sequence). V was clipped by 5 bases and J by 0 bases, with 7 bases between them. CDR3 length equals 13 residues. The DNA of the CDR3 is TGTGCCAGCAGTCCACGACTGAACACTGAAGCTTTCTTT. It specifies CASSPRLNTEAFF.

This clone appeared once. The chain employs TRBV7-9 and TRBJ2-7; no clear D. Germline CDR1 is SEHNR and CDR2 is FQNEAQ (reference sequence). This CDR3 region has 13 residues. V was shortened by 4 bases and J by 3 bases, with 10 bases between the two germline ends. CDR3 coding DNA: TGTGCCAGCAGCTCCCTCCCGGACTACGAGCAGTACTTC. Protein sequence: CASSSLPDYEQYF.

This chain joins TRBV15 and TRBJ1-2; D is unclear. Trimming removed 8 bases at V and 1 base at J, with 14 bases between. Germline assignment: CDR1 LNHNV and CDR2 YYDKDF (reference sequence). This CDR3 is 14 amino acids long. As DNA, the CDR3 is TGTGCCACCGGGGTGGAACGGTTTAACTATGGCTACACCTTC. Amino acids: CATGVERFNYGYTF. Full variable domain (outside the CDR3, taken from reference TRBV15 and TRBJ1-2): DAMVIQNPRYQVTQFGKPVTLSCSQTLNHNVMYWYQQKSSQAPKLLFHYYDKDFNNEADTPDNFQSRRPNTSFCFLDIRSPGLGDTAMYLCATGVERFNYGYTFGSGTRLTVV.

The CDR3 loop reads CASSPLRQRSYNEQFF. CDR3 sequence (DNA): TGTGCCAGCAGCCCGTTGCGCCAGCGGTCCTACAATGAGCAGTTCTTC. The chain is built from TRBV5-6 and TRBJ2-1; TRBD2 is a possible D gene (5 bases). Germline V CDR1 and CDR2: SGHDT, YYEEEE. V shed 4 bases and J shed 1 base, with 15 bases lying between them. The CDR3 loop spans 16 amino acids.

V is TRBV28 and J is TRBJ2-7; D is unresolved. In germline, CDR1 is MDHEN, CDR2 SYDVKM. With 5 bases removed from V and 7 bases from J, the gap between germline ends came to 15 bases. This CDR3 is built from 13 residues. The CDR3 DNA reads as TGTGCCAGCAGTCCTGATTCCCCACCAGAGCAGTACTTC. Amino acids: CASSPDSPPEQYF.

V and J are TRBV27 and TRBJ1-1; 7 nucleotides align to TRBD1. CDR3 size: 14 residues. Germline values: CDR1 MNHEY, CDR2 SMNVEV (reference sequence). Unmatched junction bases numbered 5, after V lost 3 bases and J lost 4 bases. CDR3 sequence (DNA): TGTGCCAGCAGTTTTACAGGGGAAGGCACTGAAGCTTTCTTT. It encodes CASSFTGEGTEAFF.

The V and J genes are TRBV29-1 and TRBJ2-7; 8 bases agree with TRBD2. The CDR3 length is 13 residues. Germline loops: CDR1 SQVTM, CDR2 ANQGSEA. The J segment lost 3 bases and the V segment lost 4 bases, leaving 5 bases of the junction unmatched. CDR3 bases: TGCAGCGTTGCGTGGACTAGCATCTACGAGCAGTACTTC. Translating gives CSVAWTSIYEQYF.

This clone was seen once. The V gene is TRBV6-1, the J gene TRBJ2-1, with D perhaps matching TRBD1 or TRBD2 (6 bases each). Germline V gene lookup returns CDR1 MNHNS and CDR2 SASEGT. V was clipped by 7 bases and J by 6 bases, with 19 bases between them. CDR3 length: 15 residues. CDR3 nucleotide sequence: TGTGCCAGCATCAAGGGGGACTTTAGCACCAATGAGCAGTTCTTC. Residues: CASIKGDFSTNEQFF.

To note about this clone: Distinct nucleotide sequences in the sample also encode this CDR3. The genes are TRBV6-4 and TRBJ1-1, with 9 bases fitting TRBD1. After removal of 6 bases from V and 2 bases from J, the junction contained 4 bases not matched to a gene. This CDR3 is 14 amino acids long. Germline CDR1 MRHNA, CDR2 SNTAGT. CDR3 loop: CASRRTGENTEAFF. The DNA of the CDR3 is TGTGCCAGCAGACGGACAGGGGAAAACACTGAAGCTTTCTTT.

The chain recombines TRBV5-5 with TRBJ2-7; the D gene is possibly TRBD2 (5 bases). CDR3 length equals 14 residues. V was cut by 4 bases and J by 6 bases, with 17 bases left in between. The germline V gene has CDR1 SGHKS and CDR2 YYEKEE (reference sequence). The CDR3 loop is CASSPDGLSREQYF. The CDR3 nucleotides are TGTGCCAGCAGCCCAGACGGACTTTCTCGCGAGCAGTACTTC.

The CDR3 DNA sequence: TGCGCCAGCAGCTCAGTCCGGGACACCAACTACTACGAGCAGTACTTC. It translates to CASSSVRDTNYYEQYF. The chain uses TRBV5-1 and TRBJ2-7, with a tentative D call TRBD1 (6 bases). The CDR3 runs 16 residues. Germline V lookup: CDR1 SGHRS, CDR2 YFSETQ. Trimming took off 3 bases at V and 3 bases at J, with 19 bases between the two ends. The whole variable domain, filled in from reference TRBV5-1 and TRBJ2-7, reads KAGVTQTPRYLIKTRGQQVTLSCSPISGHRSVSWYQQTPGQGLQFLFEYFSETQRNKGNFPGRFSGRQFSNSRSEMNVSTLELGDSALYLCASSSVRDTNYYEQYFGPGTRLTVT.

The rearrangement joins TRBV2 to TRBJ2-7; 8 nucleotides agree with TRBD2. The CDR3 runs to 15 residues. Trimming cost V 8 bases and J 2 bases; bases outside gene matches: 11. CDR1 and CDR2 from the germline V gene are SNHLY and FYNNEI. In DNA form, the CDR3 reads TGTGCCAGCTACGACTATAGCGGGACTACCTACGAGCAGTACTTC. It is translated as CASYDYSGTTYEQYF.

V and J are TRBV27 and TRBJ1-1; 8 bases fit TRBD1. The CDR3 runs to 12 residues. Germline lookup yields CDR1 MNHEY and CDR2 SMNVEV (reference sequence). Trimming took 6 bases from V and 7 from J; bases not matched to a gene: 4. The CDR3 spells CASRDRDREAFF. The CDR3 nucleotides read TGTGCCAGCAGGGACAGGGACCGTGAAGCTTTCTTT.